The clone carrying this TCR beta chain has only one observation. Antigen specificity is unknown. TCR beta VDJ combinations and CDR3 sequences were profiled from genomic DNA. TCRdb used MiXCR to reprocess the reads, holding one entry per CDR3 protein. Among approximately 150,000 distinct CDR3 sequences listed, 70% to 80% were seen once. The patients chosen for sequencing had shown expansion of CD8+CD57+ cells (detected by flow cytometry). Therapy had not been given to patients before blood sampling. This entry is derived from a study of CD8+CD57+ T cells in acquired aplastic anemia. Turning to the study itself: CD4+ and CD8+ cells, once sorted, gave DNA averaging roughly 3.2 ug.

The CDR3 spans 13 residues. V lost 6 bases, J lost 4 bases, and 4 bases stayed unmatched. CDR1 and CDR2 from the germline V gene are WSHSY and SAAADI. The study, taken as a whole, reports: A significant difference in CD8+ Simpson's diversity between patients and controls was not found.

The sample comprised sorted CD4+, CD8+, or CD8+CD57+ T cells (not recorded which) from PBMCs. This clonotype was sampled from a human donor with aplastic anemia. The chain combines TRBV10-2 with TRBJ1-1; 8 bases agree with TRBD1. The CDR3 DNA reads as TGCGCCAGCAGCGGACAGGGCACCACTGAAGCTTTCTTT. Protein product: CASSGQGTTEAFF.